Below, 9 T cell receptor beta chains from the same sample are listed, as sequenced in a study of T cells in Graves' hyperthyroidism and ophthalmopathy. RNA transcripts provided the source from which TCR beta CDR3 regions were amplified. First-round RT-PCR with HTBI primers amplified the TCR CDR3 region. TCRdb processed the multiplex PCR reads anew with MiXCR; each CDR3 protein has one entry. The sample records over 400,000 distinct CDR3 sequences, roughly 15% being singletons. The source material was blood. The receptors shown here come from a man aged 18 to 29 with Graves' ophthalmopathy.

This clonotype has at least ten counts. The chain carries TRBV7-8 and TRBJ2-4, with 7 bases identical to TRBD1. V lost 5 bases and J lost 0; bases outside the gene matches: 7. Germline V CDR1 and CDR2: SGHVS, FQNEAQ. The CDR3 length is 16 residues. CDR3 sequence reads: CASSQRDRLAKNIQYF. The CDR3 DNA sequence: TGTGCCAGCAGCCAAAGGGACAGACTAGCCAAAAACATTCAGTACTTC. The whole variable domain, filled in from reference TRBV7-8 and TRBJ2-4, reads GAGVSQSPRYKVAKRGQDVALRCDPISGHVSLFWYQQALGQGPEFLTYFQNEAQLDKSGLPSDRFFAERPEGSVSTLKIQRTQQEDSAVYLCASSQRDRLAKNIQYFGAGTRLSVL.

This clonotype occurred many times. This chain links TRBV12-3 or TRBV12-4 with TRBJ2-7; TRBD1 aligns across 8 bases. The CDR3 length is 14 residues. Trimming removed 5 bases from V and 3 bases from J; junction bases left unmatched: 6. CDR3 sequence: CASSMGQELYEQYF. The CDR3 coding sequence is TGTGCCAGCAGTATGGGACAGGAGCTCTACGAGCAGTACTTC.

CDR3 sequence reads: CASSETSGAEGTDTQYF. The DNA for the CDR3 is TGTGCCAGCAGCGAGACTAGCGGGGCCGAGGGCACAGATACGCAGTATTTT. The chain links TRBV13 to TRBJ2-3; 11 bases are shared with TRBD2. V gave up 5 bases and J gave up 1 base; unmatched junction bases: 8. This CDR3 contains 17 residues. The germline gives CDR1 PRHDT, CDR2 FYEKMQ (reference sequence).

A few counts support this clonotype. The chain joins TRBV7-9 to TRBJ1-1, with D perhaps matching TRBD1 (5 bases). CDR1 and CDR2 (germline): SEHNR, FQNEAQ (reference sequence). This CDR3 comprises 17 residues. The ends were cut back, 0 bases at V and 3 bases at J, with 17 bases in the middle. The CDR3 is CASSLASSGATDTEAFF. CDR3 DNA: TGTGCCAGCAGCTTAGCCTCGTCCGGGGCAACGGACACTGAAGCTTTCTTT.

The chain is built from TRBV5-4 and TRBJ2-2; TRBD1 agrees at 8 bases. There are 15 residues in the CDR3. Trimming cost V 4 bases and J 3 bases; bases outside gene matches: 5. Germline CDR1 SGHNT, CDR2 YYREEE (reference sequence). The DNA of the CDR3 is TGTGCCAGCAGCCCCGGGACAGGATACACCGGGGAGCTGTTTTTT. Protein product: CASSPGTGYTGELFF. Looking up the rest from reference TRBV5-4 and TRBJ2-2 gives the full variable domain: ETGVTQSPTHLIKTRGQQVTLRCSSQSGHNTVSWYQQALGQGPQFIFQYYREEENGRGNFPPRFSGLQFPNYSSELNVNALELDDSALYLCASSPGTGYTGELFFGEGSRLTVL.

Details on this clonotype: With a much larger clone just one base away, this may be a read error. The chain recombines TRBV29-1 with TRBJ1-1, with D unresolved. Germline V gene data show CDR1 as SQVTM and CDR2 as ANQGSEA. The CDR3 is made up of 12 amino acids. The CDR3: CNVERVGAEAFF. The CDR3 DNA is TGCAACGTTGAACGGGTGGGCGCTGAAGCTTTCTTT.

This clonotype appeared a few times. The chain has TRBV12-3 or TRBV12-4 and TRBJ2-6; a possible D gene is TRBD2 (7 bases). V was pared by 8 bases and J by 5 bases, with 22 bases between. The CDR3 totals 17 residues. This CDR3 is CASSPNYRGAWANVLTF. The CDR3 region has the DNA TGTGCCAGCTCACCGAACTACCGGGGGGCTTGGGCCAACGTCCTGACTTTC.

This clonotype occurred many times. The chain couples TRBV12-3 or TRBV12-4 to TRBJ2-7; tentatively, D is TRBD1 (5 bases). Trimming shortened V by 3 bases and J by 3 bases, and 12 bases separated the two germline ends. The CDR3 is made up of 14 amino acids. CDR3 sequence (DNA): TGTGCCAGCAGTTTTATCCAGGGTGGCTACGAGCAGTACTTC. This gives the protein CASSFIQGGYEQYF.

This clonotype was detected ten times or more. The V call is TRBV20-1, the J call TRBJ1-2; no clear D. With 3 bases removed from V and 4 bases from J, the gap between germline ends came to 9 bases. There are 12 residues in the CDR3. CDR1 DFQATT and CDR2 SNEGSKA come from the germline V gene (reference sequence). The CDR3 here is CSASPDPYGYTF. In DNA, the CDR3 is TGCAGTGCTAGCCCGGATCCCTATGGCTACACCTTC.